The rows below give T cell receptor beta chains drawn from one sample of a study of blood T cell repertoires in COVID-19. The table came from immunoSEQ multiplex PCR; TCRdb's copy has only in-frame clones and leaves some out. The data hold fewer than 200,000 clones, with around 82% observed a single time. The sample taken for sequencing was peripheral blood. These receptors came from a woman aged 40 to 49 with COVID-19, enrolled during active disease. Each CDR3 is given with its conserved first and last residue. The order of the fields is clone size, J gene, V gene, D gene, CDR3 DNA, CDR3 protein. D genes are given only for firm matches. The size entry is marked missing in some rows and otherwise reads once, few, many or a size class.

clone_size: -; j_call: TRBJ1-1; v_call: TRBV4-1; d_call: -; cdr3_nt: TGCGCCAGCAGCCCCCGTGAAGAGGGGGGGTCTGGGGCTTTCTTT; cdr3_aa: CASSPREEGGSGAFF
clone_size: -; j_call: TRBJ2-3; v_call: TRBV19; d_call: -; cdr3_nt: TGTGCCAGTAGTATAAAAGGAGGTACAGATACGCAGTATTTT; cdr3_aa: CASSIKGGTDTQYF
clone_size: -; j_call: TRBJ2-7; v_call: TRBV19; d_call: TRBD2; cdr3_nt: TGTGCCAGTAGCCCCCTCCGGACTAGCGGGATAATATACGAGCAGTACTTC; cdr3_aa: CASSPLRTSGIIYEQYF
clone_size: -; j_call: TRBJ1-4; v_call: TRBV5-8; d_call: -; cdr3_nt: TGTGCCAGCAGCTTGGAGGCAGTGCAGGTTCCTAATGAAAAACTGTTTTTT; cdr3_aa: CASSLEAVQVPNEKLFF
clone_size: -; j_call: TRBJ1-6; v_call: TRBV7-2; d_call: -; cdr3_nt: TGTGCCAGCAGCTTAGTTGTCAGGGGAAGTTCACCCCTCCACTTT; cdr3_aa: CASSLVVRGSSPLHF
clone_size: -; j_call: TRBJ2-3; v_call: TRBV7-9; d_call: -; cdr3_nt: TGTGCCAGCAGCTCCCCGGGCGGGGGCACAGATACGCAGTATTTT; cdr3_aa: CASSSPGGGTDTQYF
clone_size: -; j_call: TRBJ2-1; v_call: TRBV5-1; d_call: TRBD1; cdr3_nt: TGCGCCAGCAGCTGGGGAGCCCGACAGGGGATACCCGGCAATGAGCAGTTCTTC; cdr3_aa: CASSWGARQGIPGNEQFF
clone_size: -; j_call: TRBJ1-1; v_call: TRBV6-6; d_call: -; cdr3_nt: TGTGCCAGCAGTTCAGGACTGAGCCGTGAAGCTTTCTTT; cdr3_aa: CASSSGLSREAFF
clone_size: -; j_call: TRBJ1-2; v_call: TRBV15; d_call: -; cdr3_nt: TGTGCCACATCTGGGGGGTATGGCTACACCTTC; cdr3_aa: CATSGGYGYTF
clone_size: -; j_call: TRBJ1-5; v_call: TRBV19; d_call: -; cdr3_nt: TGTGCCAGTAGTGACTTAGGTACCAATCAGCCCCAGCATTTT; cdr3_aa: CASSDLGTNQPQHF
clone_size: -; j_call: TRBJ2-5; v_call: TRBV19; d_call: TRBD2; cdr3_nt: TGTGCCAGTAGTACGGCCCGACTAGCGGGGGGGATTCGCCAAGAGACCCAGTACTTC; cdr3_aa: CASSTARLAGGIRQETQYF
clone_size: -; j_call: TRBJ2-7; v_call: TRBV5-4; d_call: TRBD1; cdr3_nt: TGTGCCAGCAGCCGCCCGGGACAGGGAAAACAGTACTTC; cdr3_aa: CASSRPGQGKQYF
clone_size: -; j_call: TRBJ2-1; v_call: TRBV11-2; d_call: -; cdr3_nt: TGTGCCAGCAGCCGCGGGGCGCGCAGTGAGCAGTTCTTC; cdr3_aa: CASSRGARSEQFF
clone_size: few; j_call: TRBJ1-5; v_call: TRBV28; d_call: TRBD1; cdr3_nt: TGTGCCAGCAGTTGGGCAGACAGGGGGCTTACTCAGCCCCAGCATTTT; cdr3_aa: CASSWADRGLTQPQHF
clone_size: -; j_call: TRBJ1-1; v_call: TRBV6-1; d_call: -; cdr3_nt: TGTGCCAGCAGTGATCCAGTGAACACTGAAGCTTTCTTT; cdr3_aa: CASSDPVNTEAFF
clone_size: -; j_call: TRBJ1-1; v_call: TRBV19; d_call: -; cdr3_nt: TGTGCCAGTAGGAATCAAGGGGCGAACACTGAAGCTTTCTTT; cdr3_aa: CASRNQGANTEAFF
clone_size: -; j_call: TRBJ1-4; v_call: TRBV18; d_call: TRBD1; cdr3_nt: TGTGCCAGCTCACCACCTAGGACAGGATATGAAAAACTGTTTTTT; cdr3_aa: CASSPPRTGYEKLFF
clone_size: -; j_call: TRBJ2-1; v_call: TRBV28; d_call: TRBD1; cdr3_nt: TGTGCCAGCAGTTTATACAGGGGGCCCATCAATGAGCAGTTCTTC; cdr3_aa: CASSLYRGPINEQFF
clone_size: -; j_call: TRBJ2-1; v_call: TRBV27; d_call: -; cdr3_nt: TGTGCCAGCAGTCCCCTTGACACCGCGACTGAGCAGTTCTTC; cdr3_aa: CASSPLDTATEQFF
clone_size: -; j_call: TRBJ2-2; v_call: TRBV7-3; d_call: TRBD1; cdr3_nt: TGTGCCAGCAGCTTAAATCCCTCGGTTTGGACAGGGGGCACCGGGGAGCTGTTTTTT; cdr3_aa: CASSLNPSVWTGGTGELFF
clone_size: -; j_call: TRBJ2-1; v_call: TRBV2; d_call: TRBD2; cdr3_nt: TGTGCCAGCGTAGGACTAGCGGGGGGCCCCATCCACAATGAGCAGTTCTTC; cdr3_aa: CASVGLAGGPIHNEQFF
clone_size: -; j_call: TRBJ2-1; v_call: TRBV5-1; d_call: TRBD2; cdr3_nt: TGCGCCAGCACCGTTTCCGCGGGAGTCTCCAATGAGCAGTTCTTC; cdr3_aa: CASTVSAGVSNEQFF
clone_size: few; j_call: TRBJ2-3; v_call: TRBV9; d_call: -; cdr3_nt: TGTGCCAGCAGCCCCTCGGGGTACACAGATACGCAGTATTTT; cdr3_aa: CASSPSGYTDTQYF
clone_size: -; j_call: TRBJ2-5; v_call: TRBV7-2; d_call: -; cdr3_nt: TGTGCCAGCAGCTTAGATGAGGGTGGGACCCAGTACTTC; cdr3_aa: CASSLDEGGTQYF
clone_size: once; j_call: TRBJ1-2; v_call: TRBV2; d_call: -; cdr3_nt: TGTGCCAGCAGTGGCGGGATGGACTATGGCTACACCTTC; cdr3_aa: CASSGGMDYGYTF
clone_size: -; j_call: TRBJ1-5; v_call: TRBV19; d_call: -; cdr3_nt: TGTGCCAGTAGTATCGGGGATTATAGCAATCAGCCCCAGCATTTT; cdr3_aa: CASSIGDYSNQPQHF
clone_size: -; j_call: TRBJ2-3; v_call: TRBV9; d_call: TRBD2; cdr3_nt: TGTGCCAGCAGCGTAGCGGCTAGCGGGAGAGATACGCAGTATTTT; cdr3_aa: CASSVAASGRDTQYF
clone_size: once; j_call: TRBJ2-1; v_call: TRBV7-8; d_call: TRBD2; cdr3_nt: TGTGCCAGCAGCCGTCGCGCAAAAGATATAGCGGGGACCTACAATGAGCAGTTCTTC; cdr3_aa: CASSRRAKDIAGTYNEQFF
clone_size: -; j_call: TRBJ1-5; v_call: TRBV5-1; d_call: TRBD1; cdr3_nt: TGCGCCAGCAGCTTCGACGGACAGGGGAATCAGCCCCAGCATTTT; cdr3_aa: CASSFDGQGNQPQHF
clone_size: few; j_call: TRBJ2-7; v_call: TRBV6-6; d_call: TRBD1; cdr3_nt: TGTGCCAGCATGTATAGGGCAGGGGGCTCGTGGGAGCAGTACTTC; cdr3_aa: CASMYRAGGSWEQYF
clone_size: -; j_call: TRBJ2-3; v_call: TRBV5-4; d_call: -; cdr3_nt: TGTACCAGCAGTTTAGCCTCATCTAGCACAGATACGCAGTATTTT; cdr3_aa: CTSSLASSSTDTQYF
clone_size: -; j_call: TRBJ2-5; v_call: TRBV6-5; d_call: TRBD2; cdr3_nt: TGTGCCAGCAGCCGCCTCGCGGGGGGGGTTGAGACCCAGTACTTC; cdr3_aa: CASSRLAGGVETQYF
clone_size: -; j_call: TRBJ1-1; v_call: TRBV6-1; d_call: -; cdr3_nt: TGTGCCAGCAGTGAACAGGAGAACACTGAAGCTTTCTTT; cdr3_aa: CASSEQENTEAFF